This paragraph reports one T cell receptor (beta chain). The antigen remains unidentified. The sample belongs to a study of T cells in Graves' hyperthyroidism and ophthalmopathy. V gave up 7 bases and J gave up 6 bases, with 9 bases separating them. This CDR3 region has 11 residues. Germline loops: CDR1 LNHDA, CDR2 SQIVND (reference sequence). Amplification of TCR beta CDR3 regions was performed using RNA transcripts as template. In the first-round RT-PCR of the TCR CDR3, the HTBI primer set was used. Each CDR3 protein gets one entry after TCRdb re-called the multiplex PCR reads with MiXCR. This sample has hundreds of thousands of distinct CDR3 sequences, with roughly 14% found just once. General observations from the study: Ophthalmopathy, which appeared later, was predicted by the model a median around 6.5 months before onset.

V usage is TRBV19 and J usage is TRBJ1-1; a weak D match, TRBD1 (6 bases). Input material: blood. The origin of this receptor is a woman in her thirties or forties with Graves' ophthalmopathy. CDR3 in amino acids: CASKRTAEAFF. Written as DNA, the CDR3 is TGTGCCAGTAAAAGGACAGCTGAAGCTTTCTTT.